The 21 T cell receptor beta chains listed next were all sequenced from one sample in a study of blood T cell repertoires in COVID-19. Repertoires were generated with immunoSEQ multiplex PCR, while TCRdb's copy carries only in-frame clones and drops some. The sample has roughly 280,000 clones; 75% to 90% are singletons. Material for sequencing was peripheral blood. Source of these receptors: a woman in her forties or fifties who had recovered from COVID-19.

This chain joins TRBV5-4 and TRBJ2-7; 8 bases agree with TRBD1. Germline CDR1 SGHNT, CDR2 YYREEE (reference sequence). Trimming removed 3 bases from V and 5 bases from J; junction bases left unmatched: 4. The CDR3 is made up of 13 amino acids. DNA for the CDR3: TGTGCCAGCAGCTGGACAGGGAGCCACGAGCAGTACTTC. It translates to CASSWTGSHEQYF.

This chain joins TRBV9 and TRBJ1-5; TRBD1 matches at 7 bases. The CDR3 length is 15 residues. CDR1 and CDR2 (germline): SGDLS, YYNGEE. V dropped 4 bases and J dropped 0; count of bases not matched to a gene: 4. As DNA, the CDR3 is TGTGCCAGCAGCCAGACAGGGAATAGCAATCAGCCCCAGCATTTT. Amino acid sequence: CASSQTGNSNQPQHF.

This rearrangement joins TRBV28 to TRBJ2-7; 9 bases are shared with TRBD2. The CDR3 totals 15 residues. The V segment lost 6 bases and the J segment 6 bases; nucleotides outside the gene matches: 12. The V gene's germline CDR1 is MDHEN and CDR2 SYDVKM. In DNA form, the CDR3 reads TGTGCCAGCAGCCCATTAGCGGGAGTATCTTCCGAGCAGTACTTC. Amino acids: CASSPLAGVSSEQYF.

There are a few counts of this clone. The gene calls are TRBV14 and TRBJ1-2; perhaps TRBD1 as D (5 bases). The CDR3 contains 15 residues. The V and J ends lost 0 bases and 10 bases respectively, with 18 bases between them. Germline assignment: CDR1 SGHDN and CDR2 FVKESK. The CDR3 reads CASSQEEGRGSPYTF. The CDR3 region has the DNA TGTGCCAGCAGCCAAGAGGAGGGTCGGGGGAGCCCCTACACCTTC.

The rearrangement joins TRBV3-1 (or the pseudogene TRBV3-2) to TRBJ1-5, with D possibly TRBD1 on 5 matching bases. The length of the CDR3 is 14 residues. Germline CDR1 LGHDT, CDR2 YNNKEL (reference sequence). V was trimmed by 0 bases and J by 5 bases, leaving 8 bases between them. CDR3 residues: CASSQDREDQPQHF. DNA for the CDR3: TGTGCCAGCAGCCAAGACAGGGAGGATCAGCCCCAGCATTTT.

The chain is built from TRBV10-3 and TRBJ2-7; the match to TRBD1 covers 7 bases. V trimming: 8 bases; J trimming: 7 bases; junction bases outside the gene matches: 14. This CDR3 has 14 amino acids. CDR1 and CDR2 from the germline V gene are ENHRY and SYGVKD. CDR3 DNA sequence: TGTGCCATCGGGGCGAGGACAGGTCCAGGTGAGCAGTACTTC. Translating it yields CAIGARTGPGEQYF.

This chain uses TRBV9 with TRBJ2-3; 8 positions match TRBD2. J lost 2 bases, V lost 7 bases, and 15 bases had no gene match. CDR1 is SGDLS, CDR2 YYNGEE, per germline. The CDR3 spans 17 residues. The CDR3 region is CASAHEVERETTDTQYF. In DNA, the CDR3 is TGTGCCAGCGCACACGAGGTGGAGCGGGAGACCACAGATACGCAGTATTTT.

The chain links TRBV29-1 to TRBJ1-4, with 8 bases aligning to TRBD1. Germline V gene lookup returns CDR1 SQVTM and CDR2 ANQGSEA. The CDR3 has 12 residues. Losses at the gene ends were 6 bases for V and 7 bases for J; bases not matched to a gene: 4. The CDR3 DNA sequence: TGCAGCGTCCAGGGGGCTGGTGAAAAACTGTTTTTT. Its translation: CSVQGAGEKLFF.

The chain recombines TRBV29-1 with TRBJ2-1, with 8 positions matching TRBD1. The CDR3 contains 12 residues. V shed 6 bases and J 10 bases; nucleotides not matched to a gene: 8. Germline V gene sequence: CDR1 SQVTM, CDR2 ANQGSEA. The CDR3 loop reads CSVDRTGHEQFF. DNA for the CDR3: TGCAGCGTGGATAGGACAGGGCACGAGCAGTTCTTC.

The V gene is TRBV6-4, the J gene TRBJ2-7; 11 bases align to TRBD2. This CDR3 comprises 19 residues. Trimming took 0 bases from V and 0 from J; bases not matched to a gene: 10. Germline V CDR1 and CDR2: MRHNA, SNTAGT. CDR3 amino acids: CASSDSPRTSGRLSYEQYF. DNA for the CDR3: TGTGCCAGCAGTGACTCGCCACGGACTAGCGGGCGCCTCTCCTACGAGCAGTACTTC.

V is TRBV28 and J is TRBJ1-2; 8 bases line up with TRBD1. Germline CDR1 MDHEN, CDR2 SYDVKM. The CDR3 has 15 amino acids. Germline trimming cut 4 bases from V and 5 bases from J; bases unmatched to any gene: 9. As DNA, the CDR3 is TGTGCCAGCAGTTCAAGCAGGGGGCGCTTTTATGGCTACACCTTC. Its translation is CASSSSRGRFYGYTF.

The CDR3 loop is CASSLGQGARELFF. DNA for the CDR3: TGTGCCAGCAGCTTAGGTCAGGGGGCCCGGGAGCTGTTTTTT. The gene calls are TRBV7-2 and TRBJ2-2; 8 nucleotides match TRBD1. J gave up 9 bases and V 1 base, and 4 bases lay outside the gene matches. The germline CDR1 and CDR2 sequences are SGHTA and FQGNSA. This CDR3 region has 14 residues.

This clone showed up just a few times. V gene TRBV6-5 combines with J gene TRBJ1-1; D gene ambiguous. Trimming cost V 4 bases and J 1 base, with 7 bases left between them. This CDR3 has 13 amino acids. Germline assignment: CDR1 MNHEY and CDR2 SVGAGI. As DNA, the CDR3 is TGTGCCAGCAGTTCTAGCGGGAACACTGAAGCTTTCTTT. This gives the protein CASSSSGNTEAFF.

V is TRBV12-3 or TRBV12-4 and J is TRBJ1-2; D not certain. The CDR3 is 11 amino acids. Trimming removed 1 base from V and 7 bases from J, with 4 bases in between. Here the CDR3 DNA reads TGTGCCAGCAGTTTAGGCGGTGGCTACACCTTC. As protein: CASSLGGGYTF.

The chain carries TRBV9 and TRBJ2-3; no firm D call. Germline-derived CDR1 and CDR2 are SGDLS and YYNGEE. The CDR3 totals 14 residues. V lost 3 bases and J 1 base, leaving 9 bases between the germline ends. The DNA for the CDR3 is TGTGCCAGCAGCGAACAAATTGGCACAGATACGCAGTATTTT. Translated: CASSEQIGTDTQYF.

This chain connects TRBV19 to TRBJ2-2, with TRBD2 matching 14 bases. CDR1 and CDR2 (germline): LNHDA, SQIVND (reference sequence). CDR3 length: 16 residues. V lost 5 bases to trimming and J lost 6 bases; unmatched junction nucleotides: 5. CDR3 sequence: CASSPTSGRAPGELFF. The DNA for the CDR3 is TGTGCCAGTAGTCCGACTAGCGGGAGGGCCCCCGGGGAGCTGTTTTTT.

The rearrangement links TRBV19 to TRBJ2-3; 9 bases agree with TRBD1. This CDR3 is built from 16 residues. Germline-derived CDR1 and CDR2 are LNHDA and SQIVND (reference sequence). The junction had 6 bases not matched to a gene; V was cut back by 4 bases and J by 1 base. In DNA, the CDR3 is TGTGCCAGTAGTAGAGGAGGGACAGGGCGCACAGATACGCAGTATTTT. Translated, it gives CASSRGGTGRTDTQYF. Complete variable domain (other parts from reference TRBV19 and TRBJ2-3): DGGITQSPKYLFRKEGQNVTLSCEQNLNHDAMYWYRQDPGQGLRLIYYSQIVNDFQKGDIAEGYSVSREKKESFPLTVTSAQKNPTAFYLCASSRGGTGRTDTQYFGPGTRLTVL.

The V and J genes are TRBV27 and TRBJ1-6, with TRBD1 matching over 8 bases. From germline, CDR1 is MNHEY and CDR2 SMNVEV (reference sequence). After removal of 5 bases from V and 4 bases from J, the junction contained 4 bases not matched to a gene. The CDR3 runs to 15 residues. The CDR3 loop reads CASSVQGAYNSPLHF. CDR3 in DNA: TGTGCCAGCAGTGTTCAGGGGGCGTATAATTCACCCCTCCACTTT.

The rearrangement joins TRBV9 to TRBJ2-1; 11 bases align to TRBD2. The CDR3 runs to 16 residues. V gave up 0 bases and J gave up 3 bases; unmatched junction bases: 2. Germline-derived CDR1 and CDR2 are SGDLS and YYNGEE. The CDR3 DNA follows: TGTGCCAGCAGCGTAGGTGGACTAGCGGGCTACAATGAGCAGTTCTTC. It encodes CASSVGGLAGYNEQFF. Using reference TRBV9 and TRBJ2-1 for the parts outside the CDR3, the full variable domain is DSGVTQTPKHLITATGQRVTLRCSPRSGDLSVYWYQQSLDQGLQFLIQYYNGEERAKGNILERFSAQQFPDLHSELNLSSLELGDSALYFCASSVGGLAGYNEQFFGPGTRLTVL.

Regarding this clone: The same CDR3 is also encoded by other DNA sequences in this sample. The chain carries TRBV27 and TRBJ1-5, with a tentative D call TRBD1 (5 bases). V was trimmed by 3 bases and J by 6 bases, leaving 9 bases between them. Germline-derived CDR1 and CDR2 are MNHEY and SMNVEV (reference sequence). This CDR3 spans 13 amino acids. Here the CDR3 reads CASSFGGRQPQHF. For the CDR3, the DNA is TGTGCCAGCAGTTTCGGGGGTCGTCAGCCCCAGCATTTT.

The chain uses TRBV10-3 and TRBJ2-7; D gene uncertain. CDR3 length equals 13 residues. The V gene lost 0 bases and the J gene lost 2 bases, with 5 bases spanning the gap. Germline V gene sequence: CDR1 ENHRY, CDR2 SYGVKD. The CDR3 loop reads CAISESNTYEQYF. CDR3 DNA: TGTGCCATCAGTGAGTCAAACACCTACGAGCAGTACTTC.